This T cell receptor beta chain was recorded in a study of blood T cell repertoires in COVID-19. About the study: Sources were T cells, B-cell-depleted T cells, or PBMCs; the material itself was cDNA or gDNA.

Sequencing used immunoSEQ multiplex PCR; TCRdb keeps in-frame clones, though not all of them. The sample gives some 87,000 clones, around 80% of which show up once; approximately 22% is in the top ten. Looked up from germline, CDR1 is LNHDA and CDR2 is SQIVND (reference sequence). This CDR3 has 15 amino acids. Trimming took off 6 bases at V and 1 base at J, with 12 bases between the two ends. The TCR was taken from a human donor in a cohort sampled during active COVID-19. The genes are TRBV19 and TRBJ1-4; D uncertain. Sequencing was carried out using peripheral blood. This CDR3 reads CASRGGELTNEKLFF. The CDR3, as DNA: TGTGCCAGTAGAGGCGGAGAACTAACTAATGAAAAACTGTTTTTT.